Shown below are 28 T cell receptor beta chains from a single sample sequenced in a study of shared clonotypes between healthy human individuals. Clones were sequenced by immunoSEQ multiplex PCR, and TCRdb holds only the in-frame ones, with some missing. The sample shows 2,500,000 or so clones, 80% to 95% of them seen only once. Material: naive CD4+ T cells from PBMCs. Subset here: CD45RA+ positively selected. Receptors originate from a man between 18 and 29 years old in good health. Some clones in this sample may be carry-over from other donors' samples.

With respect to this clone: A read error may produce the germline difference seen at one junction end. Here the CDR3 reads CASTLTGGGDQPQHF. The CDR3 region has the DNA TGTGCCAGCACCTTGACAGGGGGCGGCGATCAGCCCCAGCATTTT. This chain joins TRBV5-8 and TRBJ1-5; TRBD1 matches at 10 bases. Germline V gives CDR1 SGHTS, CDR2 YDEGEE. This CDR3 is 15 amino acids long.

The rearrangement links TRBV2 to TRBJ1-2; D unclear. Germline CDR1 and CDR2: SNHLY and FYNNEI. V was cut by 5 bases and J by 4 bases, with 17 bases left in between. The CDR3 extends over 15 amino acids. The CDR3 DNA sequence: TGTGCCAGCAGTTATTCTTGGACGGTATTCTATGGCTACACCTTC. This sequence encodes CASSYSWTVFYGYTF.

This clone was seen just once. This chain connects TRBV7-3 to TRBJ2-1, with D hard to call. V lost 1 base and J 10 bases, leaving 11 bases between the germline ends. This CDR3 comprises 13 residues. CDR1 and CDR2 (germline): SGHTA, FQGTGA. CDR3 coding DNA: TGTGCCAGCAGCTTAATTCCAGCTGGGGAGCAGTTCTTC. This gives the protein CASSLIPAGEQFF.

The table lists this clone with a few counts. The rearrangement uses TRBV4-1 and TRBJ1-2, with 9 bases identical to TRBD1. Germline V gives CDR1 MGHRA, CDR2 YSYEKL. Trimming took 9 bases from V and 6 from J; bases not matched to a gene: 5. The CDR3 is made up of 12 amino acids. For the CDR3, the DNA is TGCGCCAGTGGGGACAGGGTGGATGGCTACACCTTC. Amino acid sequence: CASGDRVDGYTF.

This chain uses TRBV5-1 with TRBJ2-1, with 11 nucleotides matching TRBD2. J was trimmed by 2 bases and V by 3 bases; bases with no gene match: 10. Germline V gene sequence: CDR1 SGHRS, CDR2 YFSETQ. This CDR3 spans 18 amino acids. This CDR3 reads CASSSMTSGAGTYNEQFF. CDR3 bases: TGCGCCAGCAGCTCCATGACTAGCGGGGCTGGGACCTACAATGAGCAGTTCTTC.

The chain joins TRBV5-4 to TRBJ1-2; TRBD1 matches at 10 bases. The germline CDR1 and CDR2 sequences are SGHNT and YYREEE (reference sequence). CDR3 size: 15 residues. With 2 bases clipped from V and 8 bases from J, the junction kept 9 bases outside the gene matches. In DNA form, the CDR3 reads TGTGCCAGCAGCTTCTCCGGGACAGGGGAACGGGGCTACACCTTC. This sequence encodes CASSFSGTGERGYTF. The entire variable domain, with the rest obtained from reference TRBV5-4 and TRBJ1-2, is as follows: ETGVTQSPTHLIKTRGQQVTLRCSSQSGHNTVSWYQQALGQGPQFIFQYYREEENGRGNFPPRFSGLQFPNYSSELNVNALELDDSALYLCASSFSGTGERGYTFGSGTRLTVV.

This CDR3 is CASRGLAEKNNEQFF. The CDR3 DNA follows: TGCGCCAGCAGGGGACTAGCGGAGAAAAACAATGAGCAGTTCTTC. This rearrangement joins TRBV10-1 to TRBJ2-1; 11 nucleotides align to TRBD2. The junction had 6 bases not matched to a gene; V was cut back by 6 bases and J by 5 bases. This CDR3 contains 15 residues. Germline V CDR1 and CDR2: WNHNN, SYGVQD (reference sequence).

This clone was recorded only once. The chain employs TRBV28 and TRBJ2-3; D is ambiguous. The V and J ends lost 6 bases and 3 bases respectively, with 13 bases between them. The germline CDR1 and CDR2 sequences are MDHEN and SYDVKM. CDR3 length: 14 residues. As DNA, the CDR3 is TGTGCCAGCAGAGACCAAGAGAGTACAGATACGCAGTATTTT. Its translation: CASRDQESTDTQYF.

This sequence joins TRBV6-5 and TRBJ1-4; D perhaps matches TRBD1 (6 bases). The CDR3 loop spans 16 amino acids. CDR1 is MNHEY, CDR2 SVGAGI, per germline. With 0 bases removed from V and 2 bases from J, the gap between germline ends came to 10 bases. CDR3 bases: TGTGCCAGCAGTTACTCCGCAGGGGTGACTAATGAAAAACTGTTTTTT. This sequence encodes CASSYSAGVTNEKLFF.

The CDR3 sequence is CASSELADYNEQFF. In DNA, the CDR3 is TGTGCCAGCAGTGAATTAGCGGATTACAATGAGCAGTTCTTC. The V and J genes are TRBV6-4 and TRBJ2-1; tentatively, D is TRBD2 (6 bases). There are 14 residues in the CDR3. Germline V lookup: CDR1 MRHNA, CDR2 SNTAGT. Trimming left V 3 bases short and J 4 bases short, with 10 bases between.

This sequence joins TRBV6-6 and TRBJ2-7, with TRBD1 identical over 9 bases. The V and J ends lost 7 bases and 3 bases, in that order; junction bases with no gene match: 4. CDR1 and CDR2 (germline): MNHNY, SVGAGI (reference sequence). The CDR3 consists of 13 residues. The CDR3 bases are TGTGCCAGCAAAGGACAGGGGCGCTACGAGCAGTACTTC. This translates into CASKGQGRYEQYF.

This clone has only a few counts. This chain uses TRBV28 with TRBJ1-1, with a weak D call TRBD1 (6 bases). The CDR3 spans 15 residues. V was cut by 11 bases and J by 6 bases, with 25 bases left in between. Germline V gene lookup returns CDR1 MDHEN and CDR2 SYDVKM. The DNA for the CDR3 is TGTGCCTGCTCCATGGCAGGGGCGACCCGTCCTGAAGCTTTCTTT. This codes for CACSMAGATRPEAFF.

The chain carries TRBV11-2 and TRBJ1-1, with D perhaps TRBD1 (6 bases). The V end lost 3 bases, the J end lost 5 bases, and 16 bases lay between the germline ends. The CDR3 consists of 15 residues. Germline V gene sequence: CDR1 SGHAT, CDR2 FQNNGV. CDR3: CASSLNQGRHTEAFF. CDR3 bases: TGTGCCAGCAGCTTGAACCAGGGGCGGCATACTGAAGCTTTCTTT.

The DNA for the CDR3 is TGTGCCAGCAGTGTCGCCAGGGGAGAACCCCAGCATTTT. Translating it yields CASSVARGEPQHF. The V and J genes are TRBV6-4 and TRBJ1-5; the D gene is possibly TRBD1 (6 bases). CDR1 and CDR2 from the germline V gene are MRHNA and SNTAGT. Trimming took 4 bases from V and 10 from J, leaving 14 bases between them. The CDR3 extends over 13 amino acids.

The V gene is TRBV18, the J gene TRBJ2-2, with TRBD1 matching over 9 bases. V shed 8 bases, J shed 6 bases, and the junction held 7 bases outside the gene matches. The CDR3 is made up of 14 amino acids. CDR1 is KGHSH, CDR2 LQKENI, per germline. Here the CDR3 DNA reads TGTGCCAGCCACGGGACAGGGAGGCCCGGGGAGCTGTTTTTT. This translates into CASHGTGRPGELFF.

J is TRBJ2-5 and V is TRBV7-8; D is uncertain. With 5 bases removed from V and 5 bases from J, the gap between germline ends came to 12 bases. The germline gives CDR1 SGHVS, CDR2 FQNEAQ. CDR3 length equals 13 residues. The CDR3 sequence: CASSDAVSETQYF. The CDR3 DNA sequence: TGTGCCAGCAGCGACGCAGTAAGCGAGACCCAGTACTTC. The entire variable domain, with the rest obtained from reference TRBV7-8 and TRBJ2-5, is as follows: GAGVSQSPRYKVAKRGQDVALRCDPISGHVSLFWYQQALGQGPEFLTYFQNEAQLDKSGLPSDRFFAERPEGSVSTLKIQRTQQEDSAVYLCASSDAVSETQYFGPGTRLLVL.

The chain has TRBV28 and TRBJ2-7; 8 bases align to TRBD1. The germline V gene encodes CDR1 MDHEN and CDR2 SYDVKM. V dropped 6 bases and J dropped 4; count of bases not matched to a gene: 5. The CDR3 runs to 13 residues. CDR3 sequence: CASRMGQVYEQYF. Here the CDR3 DNA reads TGTGCCAGCAGGATGGGACAGGTATACGAGCAGTACTTC.

The rearrangement joins TRBV11-3 to TRBJ2-5; tentatively, D is TRBD1 or TRBD2 (5 bases each). CDR3 size: 15 residues. V was clipped by 3 bases and J by 4 bases, with 15 bases between them. CDR1 is SGHNT and CDR2 is YENEEA in the germline V gene. The CDR3 DNA sequence: TGTGCCAGCAGCTTCTCCGGGGCCTTGGTAGAGACCCAGTACTTC. Protein sequence: CASSFSGALVETQYF.

The chain links TRBV2 to TRBJ2-7, with 9 bases identical to TRBD1. The ends lost 3 bases at V and 5 bases at J; junction bases unmatched: 5. Germline V gene data show CDR1 as SNHLY and CDR2 as FYNNEI. This CDR3 region has 14 residues. For the CDR3, the DNA is TGTGCCAGCAGTGAGGCCGGGACAGGGAACGAGCAGTACTTC. Translated, it gives CASSEAGTGNEQYF.

The V call is TRBV25-1, the J call TRBJ2-1, with 10 bases matching TRBD1. In germline, CDR1 is MGHDK, CDR2 SYGVNS. There are 14 residues in the CDR3. Trimming took 8 bases from V and 2 from J; bases not matched to a gene: 3. CDR3: CASEGQGTYNEQFF. As DNA, the CDR3 is TGTGCCAGCGAGGGACAGGGGACCTACAATGAGCAGTTCTTC. The variable domain in full, with the rest retrieved from reference TRBV25-1 and TRBJ2-1, is EADIYQTPRYLVIGTGKKITLECSQTMGHDKMYWYQQDPGMELHLIHYSYGVNSTEKGDLSSESTVSRIRTEHFPLTLESARPSHTSQYLCASEGQGTYNEQFFGPGTRLTVL.

The chain employs TRBV28 and TRBJ1-6; D unresolved. In germline, CDR1 is MDHEN, CDR2 SYDVKM. The CDR3 is 13 amino acids. Trimming cost V 8 bases and J 3 bases, with 8 bases left between them. The CDR3 sequence: CASSDGYNSPLHF. CDR3 nucleotides: TGTGCCAGCTCTGACGGCTATAATTCACCCCTCCACTTT.

This clone occurred once. This CDR3 is also generated by other DNA sequences in the sample. The V and J genes are TRBV7-2 and TRBJ1-1, with D possibly TRBD1 on 5 matching bases. The CDR3 totals 15 residues. The V gene's germline CDR1 is SGHTA and CDR2 FQGNSA. The V gene lost 1 base and the J gene lost 0 bases, with 9 bases spanning the gap. This CDR3 is CASSLVAGMNTEAFF. The CDR3 DNA sequence: TGTGCCAGCAGCTTAGTTGCAGGGATGAACACTGAAGCTTTCTTT.

The V call is TRBV27, the J call TRBJ2-7, with unresolved D. Germline-derived CDR1 and CDR2 are MNHEY and SMNVEV (reference sequence). V lost 0 bases and J 4 bases, leaving 13 bases between the germline ends. The CDR3 length is 15 residues. This chain's CDR3 is CASSLSPRAEYEQYF. The CDR3 nucleotides are TGTGCCAGCAGTTTATCCCCTCGGGCAGAATACGAGCAGTACTTC.

A remark on this clone: No DNA is shown, since the ends of the CDR3 on it are uncertain; the CDR3 is the one TCRdb lists. The sample contains more than one DNA sequence encoding this CDR3. The chain recombines TRBV6-5 with TRBJ2-3; TRBD2 is the table's D call, not checked against the DNA. From its first to its last residue, the CDR3 has 12 amino acids. Germline assignment: CDR1 MNHEY and CDR2 SVGAGI. CDR3: CASSSSGDTQYF.

CDR3 in DNA: TGTGCCAGCAGCTCACAGGGACGGAACAATGAGCAGTTCTTC. Translation gives CASSSQGRNNEQFF. V gene TRBV5-6 combines with J gene TRBJ2-1; tentative D call: TRBD1 (6 bases). The germline V and J ends were trimmed by 3 bases and 5 bases, with 12 bases remaining between them. The CDR3 totals 14 residues. Germline values: CDR1 SGHDT, CDR2 YYEEEE. The entire variable domain, with the rest obtained from reference TRBV5-6 and TRBJ2-1, is as follows: DAGVTQSPTHLIKTRGQQVTLRCSPKSGHDTVSWYQQALGQGPQFIFQYYEEEERQRGNFPDRFSGHQFPNYSSELNVNALLLGDSALYLCASSSQGRNNEQFFGPGTRLTVL.

V is TRBV7-3 and J is TRBJ1-2; D might be TRBD1 (6 bases). The CDR3 contains 13 residues. V lost 5 bases and J lost 8, with 15 bases in between. Germline V gene data show CDR1 as SGHTA and CDR2 as FQGTGA. The CDR3 sequence is CASSPRDGGGYTF. The CDR3 DNA reads TGTGCCAGCAGCCCCCGGGACGGGGGCGGCTACACCTTC.

The chain couples TRBV7-6 to TRBJ2-7; no clear D. Germline CDR1 SGHVS, CDR2 FNYEAQ. Trimming left V 1 base short and J 5 bases short, with 9 bases between. This CDR3 spans 13 amino acids. CDR3 coding DNA: TGTGCCAGCAGCTTAGGATTTCTGGACGAGCAGTACTTC. Translated: CASSLGFLDEQYF.

The chain couples TRBV6-4 to TRBJ2-1; 8 bases are shared with TRBD2. Trimming at V came to 5 bases and at J to 9 bases, leaving 9 bases not matched to a gene. The CDR3 spans 14 residues. Per the germline V gene, CDR1 is MRHNA and CDR2 is SNTAGT. The CDR3 DNA reads TGTGCCAGCAGTCCCTTAGCGGGATTGGGTGAGCAGTTCTTC. Amino acid sequence: CASSPLAGLGEQFF.